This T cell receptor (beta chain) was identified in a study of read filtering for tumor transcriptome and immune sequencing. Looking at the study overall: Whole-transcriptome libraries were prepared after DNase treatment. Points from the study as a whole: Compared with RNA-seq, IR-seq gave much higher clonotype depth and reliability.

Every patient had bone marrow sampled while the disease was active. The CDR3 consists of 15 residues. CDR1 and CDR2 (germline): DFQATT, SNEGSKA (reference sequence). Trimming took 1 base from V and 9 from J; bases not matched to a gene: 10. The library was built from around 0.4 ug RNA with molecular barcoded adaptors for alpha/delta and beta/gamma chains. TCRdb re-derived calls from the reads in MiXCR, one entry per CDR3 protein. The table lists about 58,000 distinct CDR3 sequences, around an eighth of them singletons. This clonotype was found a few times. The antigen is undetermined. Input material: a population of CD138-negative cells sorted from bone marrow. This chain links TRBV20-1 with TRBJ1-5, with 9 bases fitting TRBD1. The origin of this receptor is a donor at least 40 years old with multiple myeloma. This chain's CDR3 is CSARGRTGAGRPQHF. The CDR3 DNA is TGCAGTGCTAGAGGGAGGACAGGGGCGGGTAGGCCCCAGCATTTT.